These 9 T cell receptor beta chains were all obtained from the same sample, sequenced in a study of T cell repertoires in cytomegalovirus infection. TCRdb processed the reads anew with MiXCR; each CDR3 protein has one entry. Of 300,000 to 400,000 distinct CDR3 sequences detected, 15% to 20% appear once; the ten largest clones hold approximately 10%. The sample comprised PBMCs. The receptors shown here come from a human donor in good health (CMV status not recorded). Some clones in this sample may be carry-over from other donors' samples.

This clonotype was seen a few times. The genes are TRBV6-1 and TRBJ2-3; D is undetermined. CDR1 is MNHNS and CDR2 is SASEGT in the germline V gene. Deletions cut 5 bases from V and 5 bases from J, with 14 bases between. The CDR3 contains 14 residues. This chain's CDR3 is CASSYGAEEDTQYF. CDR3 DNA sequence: TGTGCCAGCAGTTACGGCGCGGAAGAAGATACGCAGTATTTT.

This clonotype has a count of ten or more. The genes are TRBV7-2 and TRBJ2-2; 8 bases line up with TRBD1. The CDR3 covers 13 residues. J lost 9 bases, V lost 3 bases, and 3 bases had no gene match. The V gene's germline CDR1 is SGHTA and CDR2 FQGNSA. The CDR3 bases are TGTGCCAGCAGCTTCAGGGGGCGCAGGGAGCTGTTTTTT. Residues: CASSFRGRRELFF. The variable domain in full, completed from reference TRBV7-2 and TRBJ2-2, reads GAGVSQSPSNKVTEKGKDVELRCDPISGHTALYWYRQSLGQGLEFLIYFQGNSAPDKSGLPSDRFSAERTGGSVSTLTIQRTQQEDSAVYLCASSFRGRRELFFGEGSRLTVL.

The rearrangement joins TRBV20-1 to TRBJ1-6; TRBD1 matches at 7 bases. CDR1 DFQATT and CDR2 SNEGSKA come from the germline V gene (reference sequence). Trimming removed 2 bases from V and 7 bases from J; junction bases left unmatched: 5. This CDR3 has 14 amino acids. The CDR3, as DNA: TGCAGTGCTAGACTACAGGGGCCCAATTCACCCCTCCACTTT. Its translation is CSARLQGPNSPLHF.

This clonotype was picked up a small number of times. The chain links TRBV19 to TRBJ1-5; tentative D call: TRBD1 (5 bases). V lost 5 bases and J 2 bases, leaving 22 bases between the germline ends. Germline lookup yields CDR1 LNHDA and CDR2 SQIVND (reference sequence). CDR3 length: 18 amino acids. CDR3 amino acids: CASSAGGGGRRGNQPQHF. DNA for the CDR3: TGTGCCAGTAGTGCCGGGGGGGGAGGGCGAAGAGGCAATCAGCCCCAGCATTTT.

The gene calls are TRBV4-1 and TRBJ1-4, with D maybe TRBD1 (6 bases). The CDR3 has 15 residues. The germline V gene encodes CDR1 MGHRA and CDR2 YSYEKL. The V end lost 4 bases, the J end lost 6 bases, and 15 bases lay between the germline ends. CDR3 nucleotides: TGCGCCAGCAGCCCGGTGGGGGCGCCGGATGAAAAACTGTTTTTT. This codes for CASSPVGAPDEKLFF.

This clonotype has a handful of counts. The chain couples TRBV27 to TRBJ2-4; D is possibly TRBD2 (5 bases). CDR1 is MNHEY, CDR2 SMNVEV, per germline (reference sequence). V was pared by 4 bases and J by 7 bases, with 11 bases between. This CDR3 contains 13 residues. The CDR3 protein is CASSSWERNIQYF. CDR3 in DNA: TGTGCCAGCAGTTCCTGGGAGAGGAACATTCAGTACTTC.

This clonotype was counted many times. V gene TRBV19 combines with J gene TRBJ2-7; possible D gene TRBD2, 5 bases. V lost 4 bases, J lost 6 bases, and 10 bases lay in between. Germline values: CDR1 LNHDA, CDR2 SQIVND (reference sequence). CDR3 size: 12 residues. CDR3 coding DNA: TGTGCCAGTAGTAATCGAGGAGGCGAGCAGTACTTC. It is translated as CASSNRGGEQYF.

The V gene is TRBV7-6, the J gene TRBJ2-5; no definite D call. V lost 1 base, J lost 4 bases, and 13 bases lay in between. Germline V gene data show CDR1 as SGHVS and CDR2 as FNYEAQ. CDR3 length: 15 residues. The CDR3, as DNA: TGTGCCAGCAGCTTAGAAAGGCAGTGGATAGAGACCCAGTACTTC. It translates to CASSLERQWIETQYF.

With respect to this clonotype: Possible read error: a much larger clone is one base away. The CDR3 DNA sequence: TGTGCCAACAGCCCCGGGGTGTCAACTAATGAAAAACTGTTTTTT. It encodes CANSPGVSTNEKLFF. V is TRBV7-6 and J is TRBJ1-4; D gene uncertain. The CDR3 length is 15 residues. Germline-derived CDR1 and CDR2 are SGHVS and FNYEAQ.